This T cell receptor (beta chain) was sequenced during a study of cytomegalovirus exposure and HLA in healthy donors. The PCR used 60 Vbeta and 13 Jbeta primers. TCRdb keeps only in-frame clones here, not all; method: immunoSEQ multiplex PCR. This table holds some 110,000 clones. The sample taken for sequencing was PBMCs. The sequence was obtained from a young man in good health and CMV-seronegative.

CDR3 in amino acids: CASSLPGQTYGYTF. The CDR3 DNA sequence: TGTGCCAGCAGCTTGCCGGGACAGACTTATGGCTACACCTTC. The chain recombines TRBV5-4 with TRBJ1-2, with TRBD1 identical over 7 bases. In germline, CDR1 is SGHNT, CDR2 YYREEE (reference sequence). The CDR3 totals 14 residues. The ends lost 1 base at V and 5 bases at J; junction bases unmatched: 5. The complete variable domain, with remaining parts taken from reference TRBV5-4 and TRBJ1-2, reads ETGVTQSPTHLIKTRGQQVTLRCSSQSGHNTVSWYQQALGQGPQFIFQYYREEENGRGNFPPRFSGLQFPNYSSELNVNALELDDSALYLCASSLPGQTYGYTFGSGTRLTVV.